This record concerns one T cell receptor beta chain sequence. The V and J ends lost 4 bases and 2 bases, in that order; junction bases with no gene match: 7. The CDR3 totals 15 residues. The germline V gene encodes CDR1 SGHRS and CDR2 YFSETQ. Per the original methods: Estimated nucleated cell counts came from reference gene primer amplification. Sequencing used immunoSEQ multiplex PCR; TCRdb keeps in-frame clones, though not all of them. That table is the source of V, J and clone size, and D and trimming were worked out from the DNA. Of more than 120,000 clones listed, 84% were seen once; the top ten hold under 4.5%. The sample originates from a study of blood T cell repertoires in COVID-19. Study-level background: Each recovered donor of Cohort 3 presented with two negative PCRs, clearance, or symptom resolution. PBMCs, B-cell-depleted T cells, or T cells were the source of the cDNA or gDNA that made up the material.

Participants were aged about 18 to 89 years, lived in about 26 US areas, and enrolled virtually. Material: PBMCs or T cells enriched from blood (not recorded which). V gene TRBV5-1 combines with J gene TRBJ2-7, with 9 positions matching TRBD1. The sequence came from a man in his fifties or sixties in a cohort exposed to, infected with or recovered from COVID-19 (not recorded which). Here the CDR3 DNA reads TGCGCCAGCAGCCCCCGGGACAGGGTGGCCTACGAGCAGTACTTC. Residues: CASSPRDRVAYEQYF.